A single sample gave rise to the 2 T cell receptor beta chains below, sequenced in a study of shared clonotypes between healthy human individuals. Profiled with immunoSEQ multiplex PCR; TCRdb holds only in-frame clones, not every one. The repertoire consists of roughly 700,000 clones, with less than 95% occurring once and the leading ten covering 34%. Sequencing was done on a sample of memory CD8+ T cells from PBMCs. Subset defined: CD45RO+ cells pooled with CCR7-negative TemRA cells. The receptors here all came from a man younger than 35 in good health. Some clones in this sample may be carry-over from other donors' samples.

The V call is TRBV5-6, the J call TRBJ2-1, with TRBD2 matching over 8 bases. Germline-derived CDR1 and CDR2 are SGHDT and YYEEEE. The CDR3 spans 18 residues. V gave up 2 bases and J gave up 6 bases; unmatched junction bases: 16. The CDR3 region is CASSFGLAGLTRRNEQFF. The CDR3 DNA sequence: TGTGCCAGCAGCTTCGGGCTAGCGGGCCTCACACGACGCAATGAGCAGTTCTTC.

The chain joins TRBV30 to TRBJ2-7; 9 nucleotides agree with TRBD2. The CDR3 loop spans 16 amino acids. The germline CDR1 and CDR2 sequences are GTSNPN and SVGIG (reference sequence). The V segment lost 1 base and the J segment 4 bases; nucleotides outside the gene matches: 11. The DNA for the CDR3 is TGTGCCTGGAGTGGATTGAGCGGGAGGCAAGGTTACGAGCAGTACTTC. It yields the protein CAWSGLSGRQGYEQYF. Supplemented by reference TRBV30 and TRBJ2-7, the full variable domain reads SQTIHQWPATLVQPVGSPLSLECTVEGTSNPNLYWYRQAAGRGLQLLFYSVGIGQISSEVPQNLSASRPQDRQFILSSKKLLLSDSGFYLCAWSGLSGRQGYEQYFGPGTRLTVT.